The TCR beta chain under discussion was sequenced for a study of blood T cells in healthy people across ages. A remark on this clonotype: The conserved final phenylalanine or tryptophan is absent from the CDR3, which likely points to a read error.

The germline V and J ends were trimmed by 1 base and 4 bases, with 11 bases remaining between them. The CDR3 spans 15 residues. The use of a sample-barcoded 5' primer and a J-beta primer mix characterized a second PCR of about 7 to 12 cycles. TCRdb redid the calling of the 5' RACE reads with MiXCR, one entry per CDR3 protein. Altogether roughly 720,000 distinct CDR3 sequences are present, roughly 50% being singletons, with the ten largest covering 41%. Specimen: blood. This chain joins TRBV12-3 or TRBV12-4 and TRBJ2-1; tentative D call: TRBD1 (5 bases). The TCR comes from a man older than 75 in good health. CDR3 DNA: TGTGCCAGCAGTTTAGGGGGCTTTCCTTACAATGAGCAGTTCTCC. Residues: CASSLGGFPYNEQFS.